The entry below gives a single T cell receptor (beta chain) sequence along with its context. Its antigen is unidentified. Only in-frame clones appear in the TCRdb table, and some are missing; sequencing was by immunoSEQ multiplex PCR. The sample consists of approximately 61,000 clones, just over 85% of them appearing once. This record comes from a study of T cells in localized non-small cell lung cancer. General study results and limits: Adjacent lung tissue had a median about 58 of the top 100 clones found in the tumor. Longer overall survival accompanied higher blood T cell density.

CDR3 size: 20 residues. The ends lost 9 bases at V and 3 bases at J; junction bases unmatched: 25. This receptor was obtained from a woman aged 35-75 years with stage I lung adenocarcinoma. The rearrangement joins TRBV23-1 to TRBJ1-5, with 8 nucleotides matching TRBD1. TRBV23-1 is an ORF, with its function uncertain. Sequencing was performed on peripheral blood, taken before any cancer treatment. In DNA, the CDR3 is TGCGCCAGAGCCGAGGACAGGGTCAAGTATCGCTGGGGTTCCAATCAGCCCCAGCATTTT. Protein product: CARAEDRVKYRWGSNQPQHF.